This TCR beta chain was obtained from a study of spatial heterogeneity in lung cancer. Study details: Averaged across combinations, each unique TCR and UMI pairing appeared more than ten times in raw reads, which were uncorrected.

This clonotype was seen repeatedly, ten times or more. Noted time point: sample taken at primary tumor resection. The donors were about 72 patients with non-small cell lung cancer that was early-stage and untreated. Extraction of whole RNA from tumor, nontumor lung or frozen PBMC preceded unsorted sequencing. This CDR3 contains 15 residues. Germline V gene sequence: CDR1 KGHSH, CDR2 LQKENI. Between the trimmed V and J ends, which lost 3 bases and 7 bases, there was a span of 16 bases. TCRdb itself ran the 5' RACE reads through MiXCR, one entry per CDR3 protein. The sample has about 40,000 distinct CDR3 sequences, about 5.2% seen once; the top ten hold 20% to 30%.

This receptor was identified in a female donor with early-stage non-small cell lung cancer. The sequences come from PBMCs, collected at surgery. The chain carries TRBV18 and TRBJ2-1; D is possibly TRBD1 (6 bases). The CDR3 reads CASSPDLGHQNEQFF. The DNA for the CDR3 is TGTGCCAGCTCACCCGATTTGGGACACCAGAATGAGCAGTTCTTC. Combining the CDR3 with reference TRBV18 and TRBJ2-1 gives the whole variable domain NAGVMQNPRHLVRRRGQEARLRCSPMKGHSHVYWYRQLPEEGLKFMVYLQKENIIDESGMPKERFSAEFPKEGPSILRIQQVVRGDSAAYFCASSPDLGHQNEQFFGPGTRLTVL.